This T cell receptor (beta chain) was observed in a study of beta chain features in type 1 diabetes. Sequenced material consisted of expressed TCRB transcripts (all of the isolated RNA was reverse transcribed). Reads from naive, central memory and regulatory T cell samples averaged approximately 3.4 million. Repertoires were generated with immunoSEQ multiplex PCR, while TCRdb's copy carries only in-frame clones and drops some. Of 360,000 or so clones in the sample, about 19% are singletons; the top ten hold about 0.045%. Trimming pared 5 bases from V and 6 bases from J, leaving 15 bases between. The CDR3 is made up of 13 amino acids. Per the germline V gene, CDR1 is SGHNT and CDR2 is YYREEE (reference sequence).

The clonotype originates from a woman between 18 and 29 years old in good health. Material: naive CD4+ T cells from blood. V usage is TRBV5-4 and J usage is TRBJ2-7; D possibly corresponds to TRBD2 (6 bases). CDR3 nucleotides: TGTGCCAGCAGTCGACTAGTTCAAGGCGAGCAGTACTTC. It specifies CASSRLVQGEQYF.